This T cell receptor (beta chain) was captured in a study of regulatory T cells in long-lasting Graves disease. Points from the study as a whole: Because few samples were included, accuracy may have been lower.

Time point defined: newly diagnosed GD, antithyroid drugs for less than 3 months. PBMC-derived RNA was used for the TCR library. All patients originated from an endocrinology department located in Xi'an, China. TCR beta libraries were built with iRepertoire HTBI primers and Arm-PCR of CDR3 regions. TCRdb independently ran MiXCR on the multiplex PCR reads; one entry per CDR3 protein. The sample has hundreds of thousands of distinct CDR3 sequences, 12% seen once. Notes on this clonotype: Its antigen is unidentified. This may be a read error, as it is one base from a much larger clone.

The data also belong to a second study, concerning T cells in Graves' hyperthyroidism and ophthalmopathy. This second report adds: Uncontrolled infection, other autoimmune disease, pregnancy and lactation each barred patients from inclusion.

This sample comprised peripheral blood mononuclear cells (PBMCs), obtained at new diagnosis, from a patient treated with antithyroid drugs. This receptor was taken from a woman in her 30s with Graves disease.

The CDR3 reads CASSLPQGSKQFF. DNA of the CDR3: TGTGCCAGCAGTTTACCACAGGGGAGTAAGCAGTTCTTC. The chain recombines TRBV27 with TRBJ2-1; 7 bases line up with TRBD1. The CDR3 totals 13 residues. Germline CDR1 is MNHEY and CDR2 is SMNVEV (reference sequence). Germline trimming cut 2 bases from V and 11 bases from J; bases unmatched to any gene: 6.